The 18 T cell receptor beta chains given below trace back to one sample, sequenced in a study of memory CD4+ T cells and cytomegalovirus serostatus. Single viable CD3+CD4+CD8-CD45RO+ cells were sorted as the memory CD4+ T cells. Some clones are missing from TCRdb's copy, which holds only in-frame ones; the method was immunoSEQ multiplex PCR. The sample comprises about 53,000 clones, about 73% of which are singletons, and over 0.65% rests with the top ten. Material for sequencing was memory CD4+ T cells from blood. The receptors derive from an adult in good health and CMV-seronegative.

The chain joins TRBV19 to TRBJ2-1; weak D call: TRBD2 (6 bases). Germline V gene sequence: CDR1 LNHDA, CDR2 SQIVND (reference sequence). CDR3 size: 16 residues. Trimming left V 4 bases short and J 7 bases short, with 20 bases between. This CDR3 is CASSTQAGWTQNEQFF. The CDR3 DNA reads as TGTGCCAGTAGTACTCAAGCGGGCTGGACCCAGAATGAGCAGTTCTTC.

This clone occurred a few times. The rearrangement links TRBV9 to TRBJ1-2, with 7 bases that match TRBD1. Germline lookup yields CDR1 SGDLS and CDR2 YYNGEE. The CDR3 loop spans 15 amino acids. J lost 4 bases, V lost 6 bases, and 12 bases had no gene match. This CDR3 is CASTLSGGDSYGYTF. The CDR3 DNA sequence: TGTGCCAGCACCCTATCAGGGGGGGATTCCTATGGCTACACCTTC.

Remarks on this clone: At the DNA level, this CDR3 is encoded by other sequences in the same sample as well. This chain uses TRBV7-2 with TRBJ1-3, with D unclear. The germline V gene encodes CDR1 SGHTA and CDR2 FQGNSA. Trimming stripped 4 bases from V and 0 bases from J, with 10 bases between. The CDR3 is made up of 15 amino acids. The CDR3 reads CASSSRLISGNTIYF. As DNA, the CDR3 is TGTGCCAGCAGCTCGAGACTGATCTCTGGAAACACCATATATTTT. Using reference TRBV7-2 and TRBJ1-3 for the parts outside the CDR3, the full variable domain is GAGVSQSPSNKVTEKGKDVELRCDPISGHTALYWYRQSLGQGLEFLIYFQGNSAPDKSGLPSDRFSAERTGGSVSTLTIQRTQQEDSAVYLCASSSRLISGNTIYFGEGSWLTVV.

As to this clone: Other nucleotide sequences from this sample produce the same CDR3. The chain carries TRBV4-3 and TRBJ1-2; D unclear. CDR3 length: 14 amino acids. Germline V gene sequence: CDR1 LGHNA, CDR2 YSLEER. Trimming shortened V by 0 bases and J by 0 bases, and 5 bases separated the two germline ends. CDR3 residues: CASSQDLANYGYTF. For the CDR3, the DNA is TGCGCCAGCAGCCAAGATCTAGCTAACTATGGCTACACCTTC.

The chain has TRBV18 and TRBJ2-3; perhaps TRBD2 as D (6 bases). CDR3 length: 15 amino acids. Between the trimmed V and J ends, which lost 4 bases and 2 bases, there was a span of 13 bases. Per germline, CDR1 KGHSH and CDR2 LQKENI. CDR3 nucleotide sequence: TGTGCCAGCTCACTTCCGGGACTCTCCACAGATACGCAGTATTTT. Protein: CASSLPGLSTDTQYF. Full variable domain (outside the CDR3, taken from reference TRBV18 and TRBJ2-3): NAGVMQNPRHLVRRRGQEARLRCSPMKGHSHVYWYRQLPEEGLKFMVYLQKENIIDESGMPKERFSAEFPKEGPSILRIQQVVRGDSAAYFCASSLPGLSTDTQYFGPGTRLTVL.

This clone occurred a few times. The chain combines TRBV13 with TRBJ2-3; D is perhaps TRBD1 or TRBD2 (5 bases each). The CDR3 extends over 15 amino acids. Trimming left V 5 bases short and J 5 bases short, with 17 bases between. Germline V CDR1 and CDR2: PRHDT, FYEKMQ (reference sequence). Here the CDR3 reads CASSQSSGLVDTQYF. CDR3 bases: TGTGCCAGCAGCCAGAGTTCGGGGCTCGTAGATACGCAGTATTTT.

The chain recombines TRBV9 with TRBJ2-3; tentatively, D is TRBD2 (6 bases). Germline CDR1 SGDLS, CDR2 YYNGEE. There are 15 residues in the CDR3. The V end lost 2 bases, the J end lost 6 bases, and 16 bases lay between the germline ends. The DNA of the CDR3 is TGTGCCAGCAGCGTGACGGGGGTGAACACGGATACGCAGTATTTT. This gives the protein CASSVTGVNTDTQYF. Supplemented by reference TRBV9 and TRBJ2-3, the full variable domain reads DSGVTQTPKHLITATGQRVTLRCSPRSGDLSVYWYQQSLDQGLQFLIQYYNGEERAKGNILERFSAQQFPDLHSELNLSSLELGDSALYFCASSVTGVNTDTQYFGPGTRLTVL.

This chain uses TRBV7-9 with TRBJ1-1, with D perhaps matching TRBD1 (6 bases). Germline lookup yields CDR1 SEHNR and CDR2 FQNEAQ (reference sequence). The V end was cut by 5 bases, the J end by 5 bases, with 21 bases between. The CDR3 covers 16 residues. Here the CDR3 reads CASSRLGATLVTEAFF. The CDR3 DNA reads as TGTGCCAGCAGCCGGTTGGGGGCAACCTTGGTAACTGAAGCTTTCTTT.

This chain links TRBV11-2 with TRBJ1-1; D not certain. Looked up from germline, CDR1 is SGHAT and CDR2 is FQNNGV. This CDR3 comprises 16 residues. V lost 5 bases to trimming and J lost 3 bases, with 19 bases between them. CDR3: CASSARGGASDTEAFF. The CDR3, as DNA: TGTGCCAGCAGCGCTCGGGGAGGCGCCAGTGACACTGAAGCTTTCTTT.

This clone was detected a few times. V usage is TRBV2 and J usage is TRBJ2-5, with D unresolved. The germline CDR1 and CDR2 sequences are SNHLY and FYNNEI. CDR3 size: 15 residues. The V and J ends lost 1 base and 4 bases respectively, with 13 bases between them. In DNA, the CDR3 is TGTGCCAGCAGTGAAGGAATAGATCCCCTAGAGACCCAGTACTTC. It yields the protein CASSEGIDPLETQYF.

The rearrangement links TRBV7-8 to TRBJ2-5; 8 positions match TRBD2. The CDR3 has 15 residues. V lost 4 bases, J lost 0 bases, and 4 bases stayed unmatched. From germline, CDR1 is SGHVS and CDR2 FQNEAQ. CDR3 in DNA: TGTGCCAGCAGCTCCACGGGACTAGACCAAGAGACCCAGTACTTC. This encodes CASSSTGLDQETQYF.

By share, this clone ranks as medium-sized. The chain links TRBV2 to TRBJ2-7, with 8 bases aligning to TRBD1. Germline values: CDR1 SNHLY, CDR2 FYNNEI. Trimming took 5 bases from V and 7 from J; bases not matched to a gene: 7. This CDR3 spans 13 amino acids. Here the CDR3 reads CASSLDRELEQYF. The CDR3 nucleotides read TGTGCCAGCAGTCTGGACAGGGAACTTGAGCAGTACTTC. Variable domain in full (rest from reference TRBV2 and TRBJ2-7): EPEVTQTPSHQVTQMGQEVILRCVPISNHLYFYWYRQILGQKVEFLVSFYNNEISEKSEIFDDQFSVERPDGSNFTLKIRSTKLEDSAMYFCASSLDRELEQYFGPGTRLTVT.

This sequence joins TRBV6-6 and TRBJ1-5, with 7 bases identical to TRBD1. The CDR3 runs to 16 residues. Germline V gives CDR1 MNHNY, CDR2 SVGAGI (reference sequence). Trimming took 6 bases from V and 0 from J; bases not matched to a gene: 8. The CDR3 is CASSPDRALSNQPQHF. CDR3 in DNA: TGTGCCAGCAGCCCCGACAGGGCCCTTAGCAATCAGCCCCAGCATTTT.

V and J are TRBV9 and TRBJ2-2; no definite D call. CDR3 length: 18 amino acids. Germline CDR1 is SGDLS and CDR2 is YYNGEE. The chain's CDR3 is CVRTRRLLCLVLTGELFF. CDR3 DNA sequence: TGTGTTAGGACCCGGAGACTCCTTTGCTTAGTTTTGACCGGGGAGCTGTTTTTT. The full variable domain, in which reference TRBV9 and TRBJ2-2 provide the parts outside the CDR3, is DSGVTQTPKHLITATGQRVTLRCSPRSGDLSVYWYQQSLDQGLQFLIQYYNGEERAKGNILERFSAQQFPDLHSELNLSSLELGDSALYFCVRTRRLLCLVLTGELFFGEGSRLTVL.

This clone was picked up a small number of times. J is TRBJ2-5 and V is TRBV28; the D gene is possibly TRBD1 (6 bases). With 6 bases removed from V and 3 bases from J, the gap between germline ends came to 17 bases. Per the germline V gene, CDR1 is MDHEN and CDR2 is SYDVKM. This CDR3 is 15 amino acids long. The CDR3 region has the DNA TGTGCCAGCAGAAAGTTGGACAGAAAGAAAGAGACCCAGTACTTC. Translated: CASRKLDRKKETQYF.

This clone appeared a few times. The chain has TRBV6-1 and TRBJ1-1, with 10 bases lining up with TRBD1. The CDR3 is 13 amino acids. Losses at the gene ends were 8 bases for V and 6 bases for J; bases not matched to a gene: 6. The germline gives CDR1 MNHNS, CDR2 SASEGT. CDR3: CASGRDRGPEAFF. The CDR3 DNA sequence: TGTGCCAGCGGACGGGACAGGGGCCCTGAAGCTTTCTTT.

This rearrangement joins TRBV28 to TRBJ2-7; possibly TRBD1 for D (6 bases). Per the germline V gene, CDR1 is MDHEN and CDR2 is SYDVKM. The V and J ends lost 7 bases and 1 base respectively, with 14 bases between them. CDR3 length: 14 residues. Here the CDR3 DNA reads TGTGCCAGCATACCGGGACAAAGGTCCTACGAGCAGTACTTC. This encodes CASIPGQRSYEQYF.

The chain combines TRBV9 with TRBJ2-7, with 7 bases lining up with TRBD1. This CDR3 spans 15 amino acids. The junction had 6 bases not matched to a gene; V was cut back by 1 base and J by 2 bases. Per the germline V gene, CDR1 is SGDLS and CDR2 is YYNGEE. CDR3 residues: CASSVSTQGAYEQYF. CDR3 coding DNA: TGTGCCAGCAGCGTATCAACTCAGGGGGCCTACGAGCAGTACTTC.